Shown below are 18 T cell receptor beta chains from a single sample sequenced in a study of long-term antiretroviral therapy in people with HIV (dated by TCRdb to between 2021 and 2022). The immunoSEQ hsTCRB v3.0 assay was used at survey level resolution for TRB variable region sequencing. Here the immuneACCESS table is served through TCRdb, limited to in-frame sequences with V and J called. Missing clones are a known gap in these copies; in checked studies unresolved V genes cover under half, and the rest lacks a known reason. This sample is represented by about 14,000 clones; around 76% of them were singletons. The top ten constitute 28% of the sample. Material: unsorted PBMCs, obtained 3.1 years after starting antiretroviral therapy. These receptors all stem from a man aged 40-55 years with HIV.

This clone was observed a single time. This chain connects TRBV5-8 to TRBJ1-6; D is perhaps TRBD1 (6 bases). The CDR3 consists of 16 residues. Looked up from germline, CDR1 is SGHTS and CDR2 is YDEGEE. Trimming took 5 bases from V and 6 from J, leaving 18 bases between them. CDR3 nucleotide sequence: TGTGCCAGCAGTTTGCCGACCGGGACACGTAATTCACCCCTCCACTTT. This gives the protein CASSLPTGTRNSPLHF.

The V gene is TRBV4-1, the J gene TRBJ2-7; D ambiguous. The germline CDR1 and CDR2 sequences are MGHRA and YSYEKL. The CDR3 covers 14 residues. Between the trimmed V and J ends, which lost 1 base and 3 bases, there was a span of 10 bases. The CDR3 nucleotides are TGCGCCAGCAGCCAAGTTATTTACGGCTACGAGCAGTACTTC. Amino acid sequence: CASSQVIYGYEQYF.

CDR3 loop: CASSPLAGAYNEQFF. For the CDR3, the DNA is TGTGCCAGCAGCCCACTAGCGGGAGCCTACAATGAGCAGTTCTTC. The chain carries TRBV25-1 and TRBJ2-1, with 11 positions matching TRBD2. Germline-derived CDR1 and CDR2 are MGHDK and SYGVNS. V was pared by 6 bases and J by 2 bases, with 3 bases of the junction left unmatched. The CDR3 is 15 residues long.

The chain carries TRBV19 and TRBJ1-1, with no clear D. The germline gives CDR1 LNHDA, CDR2 SQIVND (reference sequence). V was pared by 5 bases and J by 1 base, with 5 bases between. The CDR3 totals 12 residues. CDR3 in amino acids: CASSLRNTEAFF. CDR3 in DNA: TGTGCCAGTAGTCTAAGGAACACTGAAGCTTTCTTT. Complete variable domain (other parts from reference TRBV19 and TRBJ1-1): DGGITQSPKYLFRKEGQNVTLSCEQNLNHDAMYWYRQDPGQGLRLIYYSQIVNDFQKGDIAEGYSVSREKKESFPLTVTSAQKNPTAFYLCASSLRNTEAFFGQGTRLTVV.

V is TRBV13 and J is TRBJ1-6; unclear D gene. This CDR3 has 16 residues. V was shortened by 2 bases and J by 6 bases, with 14 bases between the two germline ends. In germline, CDR1 is PRHDT, CDR2 FYEKMQ (reference sequence). CDR3 protein: CASSLNSETLNSPLHF. In DNA, the CDR3 is TGTGCCAGCAGCTTAAACAGCGAGACACTTAATTCACCCCTCCACTTT.

V and J are TRBV10-3 and TRBJ1-1; D is possibly TRBD1 (5 bases). From germline, CDR1 is ENHRY and CDR2 SYGVKD. There are 13 residues in the CDR3. V was shortened by 4 bases and J by 0 bases, with 6 bases between the two germline ends. The CDR3 DNA reads as TGTGCCATCAGTGCGGGGGTGAACACTGAAGCTTTCTTT. Protein: CAISAGVNTEAFF.

The chain combines TRBV5-1 with TRBJ2-3; 9 bases are a match to TRBD2. The V and J ends lost 4 bases and 2 bases, in that order; junction bases with no gene match: 5. In germline, CDR1 is SGHRS, CDR2 YFSETQ. The CDR3 is made up of 15 amino acids. This chain's CDR3 is CASSPTSGYTDTQYF. CDR3 nucleotides: TGCGCCAGCAGCCCGACTAGCGGATACACAGATACGCAGTATTTT. Drawing the rest from reference TRBV5-1 and TRBJ2-3, the complete variable domain is KAGVTQTPRYLIKTRGQQVTLSCSPISGHRSVSWYQQTPGQGLQFLFEYFSETQRNKGNFPGRFSGRQFSNSRSEMNVSTLELGDSALYLCASSPTSGYTDTQYFGPGTRLTVL.

Turning to this clone: Distinct nucleotide sequences in the sample also encode this CDR3. The V and J genes are TRBV5-1 and TRBJ2-7; 8 bases map to TRBD2. V dropped 1 base and J dropped 4; count of bases not matched to a gene: 7. Germline assignment: CDR1 SGHRS and CDR2 YFSETQ. The CDR3 loop spans 15 amino acids. CDR3 nucleotides: TGCGCCAGCAGCTTGACGGCGGGGGGTGGGTACGAGCAGTACTTC. It codes for CASSLTAGGGYEQYF.

The V call is TRBV27, the J call TRBJ1-4; D call uncertain. V lost 7 bases and J lost 7, with 4 bases in between. Germline V lookup: CDR1 MNHEY, CDR2 SMNVEV (reference sequence). The CDR3 runs to 10 residues. The CDR3 spells CASTSEKLFF. DNA of the CDR3: TGTGCCAGCACGAGTGAAAAACTGTTTTTT.

In its sample, this clone was seen once. CDR3 amino acids: CASSFGTGGVEDTQYF. The CDR3 bases are TGTGCCAGCAGCTTTGGGACAGGGGGCGTGGAAGATACGCAGTATTTT. The V gene is TRBV5-4, the J gene TRBJ2-3; 12 nucleotides match TRBD1. Germline V gives CDR1 SGHNT, CDR2 YYREEE (reference sequence). V was pared by 2 bases and J by 5 bases, with 6 bases of the junction left unmatched. The CDR3 spans 16 residues.

This clone was detected a few times. The chain employs TRBV2 and TRBJ1-4; D may be TRBD1 (6 bases). Deletions cut 6 bases from V and 1 base from J, with 6 bases between. Germline CDR1 reads SNHLY; CDR2 reads FYNNEI. The CDR3 spans 13 residues. CDR3 DNA sequence: TGTGCCAGCAGCAGGGGAACTAATGAAAAACTGTTTTTT. Translation: CASSRGTNEKLFF.

The V gene is TRBV9, the J gene TRBJ1-4; D is uncertain. This CDR3 has 12 amino acids. Germline values: CDR1 SGDLS, CDR2 YYNGEE. V was trimmed by 4 bases and J by 6 bases, leaving 7 bases between them. Written as DNA, the CDR3 is TGTGCCAGCAGCCCTCCGGATGAAAAACTGTTTTTT. Protein product: CASSPPDEKLFF. The full variable domain, its missing parts supplied by reference TRBV9 and TRBJ1-4, is DSGVTQTPKHLITATGQRVTLRCSPRSGDLSVYWYQQSLDQGLQFLIQYYNGEERAKGNILERFSAQQFPDLHSELNLSSLELGDSALYFCASSPPDEKLFFGSGTQLSVL.

This sequence joins TRBV4-1 and TRBJ1-1; 9 bases align to TRBD1. Germline V gives CDR1 MGHRA, CDR2 YSYEKL. This CDR3 is built from 16 residues. V lost 4 bases and J lost 8; bases outside the gene matches: 14. The DNA of the CDR3 is TGCGCCAGCAGCCCCCCGGGGGACAGGGCGGCCTCGGAAGCTTTCTTT. Translated, it gives CASSPPGDRAASEAFF.

V usage is TRBV5-6 and J usage is TRBJ1-2, with 8 positions matching TRBD1. CDR1 and CDR2 from the germline V gene are SGHDT and YYEEEE. J lost 2 bases, V lost 2 bases, and 2 bases had no gene match. The CDR3 is 14 residues long. CDR3 sequence (DNA): TGTGCCAGCAGCTTCGGGACAGGCAACTATGGCTACACCTTC. Translated, it gives CASSFGTGNYGYTF.

The chain uses TRBV29-1 and TRBJ2-1; TRBD2 matches 11 bases. Trimming removed 4 bases from V and 4 bases from J; junction bases left unmatched: 6. The CDR3 runs to 15 residues. Per the germline V gene, CDR1 is SQVTM and CDR2 is ANQGSEA. The CDR3 sequence is CSVVGTSGNYNEQFF. The CDR3 region has the DNA TGCAGCGTTGTTGGGACTAGCGGAAATTACAATGAGCAGTTCTTC.

J is TRBJ2-5 and V is TRBV5-5; D is perhaps TRBD1 or TRBD2 (6 bases each). V gave up 1 base and J gave up 5 bases, with 21 bases separating them. The CDR3 extends over 17 amino acids. Germline CDR1 and CDR2: SGHKS and YYEKEE (reference sequence). CDR3 in DNA: TGTGCCAGCAGCTTGAGCGAGGGGGGCATCGTAGGGGAGACCCAGTACTTC. Translating gives CASSLSEGGIVGETQYF.

The chain carries TRBV4-1 and TRBJ2-3; possibly TRBD1 for D (5 bases). CDR3 length equals 19 residues. V lost 0 bases and J lost 4, with 23 bases in between. From germline, CDR1 is MGHRA and CDR2 YSYEKL. CDR3 residues: CASSQEMGMGPYHSDTQYF. CDR3 sequence (DNA): TGCGCCAGCAGCCAAGAAATGGGAATGGGGCCGTATCATTCAGATACGCAGTATTTT.

The V call is TRBV29-1, the J call TRBJ1-2, with D unresolved. CDR1 SQVTM and CDR2 ANQGSEA come from the germline V gene. CDR3 length: 11 amino acids. Trimming pared 5 bases from V and 8 bases from J, leaving 12 bases between. The CDR3 region is CSVPPGEGYTF. DNA for the CDR3: TGCAGCGTTCCACCGGGAGAGGGCTACACCTTC.